The present T cell receptor (beta chain) was sequenced within a study of technical replicates of blood from several donors. Germline V gene data show CDR1 as SGHRS and CDR2 as YFSETQ. The CDR3 totals 15 residues. Losses at the gene ends were 2 bases for V and 3 bases for J; bases not matched to a gene: 6. The assay was immunoSEQ multiplex PCR, and TCRdb's table has in-frame clones only and misses some. This sample has about 79,000 clones, with approximately 94% found just once. The rearrangement links TRBV5-1 to TRBJ2-5, with TRBD2 matching 8 bases. The TCR originated in a human donor in good health. Sequences were obtained from T cells isolated from PBMCs. The CDR3 reads CASSFSGTREETQYF. In nucleotides, the CDR3 is TGCGCCAGCAGCTTCTCCGGGACTAGGGAAGAGACCCAGTACTTC.